Listed below are T cell receptor beta chains from one sample, sequenced in a study of metastatic and nonmetastatic thyroid tumors. TCRdb recomputed clones from the PCR reads via MiXCR. The sample includes some 31,000 clones, roughly 4% of them seen just once. Sequences were obtained from blood. Receptor source: a female donor with papillary thyroid cancer or a benign thyroid nodule (not recorded which). Some clones in this sample may be carry-over from other donors' samples. Each CDR3 is given with its conserved first and last residue. The D gene is left open where the match is weak. A row's size may be missing; if present it is once, few, many or a size class.

size: medium-sized
V: TRBV28
J: TRBJ2-7
D: TRBD2
CDR3: CASSWNSGSRAYEQYF
DNA: TGTGCCAGCAGTTGGAATAGCGGGAGTCGTGCCTACGAGCAGTACTTC

size: medium-sized
V: TRBV6-1
J: TRBJ2-7
D: TRBD1
CDR3: CATGTDRGNSGQYF
DNA: TGTGCCACCGGAACCGACAGGGGGAATTCAGGGCAGTACTTC

size: few
V: TRBV12-3/TRBV12-4
J: TRBJ2-7
D: TRBD1
CDR3: CASSSGGDGKPEQYF
DNA: TGTGCCAGCAGTTCAGGGGGAGACGGTAAACCCGAGCAGTACTTC

size: many
V: TRBV5-6
J: TRBJ2-1
D: TRBD1
CDR3: CASSPWTGGQNEQFF
DNA: TGTGCCAGCAGCCCTTGGACAGGGGGTCAAAATGAGCAGTTCTTC

size: .
V: TRBV12-3/TRBV12-4
J: TRBJ2-3
D: TRBD2
CDR3: CASSLVAGGQYF
DNA: TGTGCCAGCAGTTTAGTAGCGGGAGGGCAATATTTT

size: .
V: TRBV6-1
J: TRBJ1-2
D: TRBD1
CDR3: CASSPRTGGVYGYTF
DNA: TGTGCCAGCAGTCCCCGGACAGGGGGCGTATATGGCTACACCTTC

size: .
V: TRBV5-1
J: TRBJ2-3
D: TRBD2
CDR3: CASSSGTSGSTDTQYF
DNA: TGCGCCAGCAGCTCAGGGACTAGCGGGAGCACAGATACGCAGTATTTT

size: many
V: TRBV5-5
J: TRBJ1-4
D: .
CDR3: CASSPYFGGGEKLFF
DNA: TGTGCCAGCAGCCCTTACTTTGGGGGTGGTGAAAAACTGTTTTTT

size: few
V: TRBV11-3
J: TRBJ2-2
D: .
CDR3: CASSSYGQRFTGELFF
DNA: TGTGCCAGCAGCTCATACGGTCAGCGTTTCACCGGGGAGCTGTTTTTT

size: .
V: TRBV6-1
J: TRBJ2-1
D: .
CDR3: CASGADSYNEQFF
DNA: TGTGCCAGCGGGGCGGACTCCTACAATGAGCAGTTCTTC

size: many
V: TRBV7-3
J: TRBJ2-3
D: .
CDR3: CASSLGLRTDTQYF
DNA: TGTGCCAGCAGCCTCGGACTTCGCACAGATACGCAGTATTTT

size: many
V: TRBV24-1
J: TRBJ1-5
D: .
CDR3: CATSAKGLDQPQHF
DNA: TGTGCCACCAGCGCTAAGGGGCTGGATCAGCCCCAGCATTTT

size: many
V: TRBV25-1
J: TRBJ2-1
D: TRBD2
CDR3: CASSVAGGPMSQFF
DNA: TGTGCCAGCAGTGTAGCGGGAGGGCCGATGAGCCAGTTCTTC

size: many
V: TRBV5-1
J: TRBJ2-3
D: .
CDR3: CASSLARRASTDTQYF
DNA: TGCGCCAGCAGCTTGGCCCGTCGGGCTAGCACAGATACGCAGTATTTT

size: .
V: TRBV11-1
J: TRBJ1-6
D: .
CDR3: CASSARDTHNSPLHF
DNA: TGTGCCAGCAGCGCCCGGGACACCCATAATTCACCCCTCCACTTT

size: many
V: TRBV20-1
J: TRBJ1-1
D: .
CDR3: CSARDFENTEAFF
DNA: TGCAGTGCTAGAGATTTCGAGAACACTGAAGCTTTCTTT

size: .
V: TRBV6-1
J: TRBJ2-3
D: .
CDR3: CASSDGRGGTDTQYF
DNA: TGTGCCAGCAGTGACGGAAGGGGGGGCACAGATACGCAGTATTTT

size: few
V: TRBV27
J: TRBJ2-3
D: TRBD2
CDR3: CASSSRLAGGTDTQYF
DNA: TGTGCCAGCAGTTCAAGACTAGCGGGAGGCACAGATACGCAGTATTTT

size: .
V: TRBV6-2/TRBV6-3
J: TRBJ2-3
D: TRBD2
CDR3: CASRELAGLSTDTQYF
DNA: TGTGCCAGCAGAGAACTAGCGGGGCTGAGCACAGATACGCAGTATTTT

size: few
V: TRBV28
J: TRBJ2-2
D: .
CDR3: CASRYNFPNTGELFF
DNA: TGTGCCAGCAGATACAACTTTCCTAACACCGGGGAGCTGTTTTTT

size: many
V: TRBV25-1
J: TRBJ1-1
D: .
CDR3: CASSEYMGRTEAFF
DNA: TGTGCCAGCAGTGAATATATGGGTCGCACTGAAGCTTTCTTT

size: .
V: TRBV6-1
J: TRBJ2-7
D: .
CDR3: CASSGGVGEQYF
DNA: TGTGCCAGCAGTGGAGGGGTGGGCGAGCAGTACTTC

size: .
V: TRBV5-4
J: TRBJ2-1
D: .
CDR3: CASSFGGGGSLNIEQFF
DNA: TGTGCCAGCAGCTTCGGTGGGGGCGGGAGTTTAAATATTGAGCAGTTCTTC

size: many
V: TRBV7-2
J: TRBJ2-2
D: .
CDR3: CASSLEARGTGELFF
DNA: TGTGCCAGCAGCTTAGAGGCGCGGGGCACCGGGGAGCTGTTTTTT

size: many
V: TRBV7-9
J: TRBJ2-7
D: TRBD1
CDR3: CASSLTPGTDSYEQYF
DNA: TGTGCCAGCAGCTTAACCCCCGGGACAGACTCCTACGAGCAGTACTTC

size: many
V: TRBV2
J: TRBJ2-3
D: TRBD2
CDR3: CASKPSGVFSADTQYF
DNA: TGTGCCAGCAAACCTAGCGGGGTATTTTCAGCGGATACGCAGTATTTT

size: .
V: TRBV10-1
J: TRBJ2-7
D: TRBD2
CDR3: CASSPGTSISRGPGEQYF
DNA: TGCGCCAGCAGTCCCGGGACTAGCATTTCGAGGGGCCCGGGCGAGCAGTACTTC

size: few
V: TRBV6-1
J: TRBJ2-5
D: TRBD2
CDR3: CARPGTSEETQYF
DNA: TGTGCCAGACCCGGGACTAGTGAGGAGACCCAGTACTTC

size: few
V: TRBV5-1
J: TRBJ2-1
D: TRBD2
CDR3: CASSPLAGGPSVGQFF
DNA: TGCGCCAGCAGCCCCTTAGCGGGAGGGCCGTCAGTCGGGCAGTTCTTC

size: few
V: TRBV6-1
J: TRBJ2-7
D: .
CDR3: CASRDPAAPSHEQYF
DNA: TGTGCCAGCAGGGACCCAGCGGCCCCCTCCCACGAGCAATACTTC

size: few
V: TRBV15
J: TRBJ2-7
D: .
CDR3: CATSQGTQSYEQYF
DNA: TGTGCCACCAGCCAAGGGACTCAATCCTACGAGCAGTACTTC